This T cell receptor (beta chain) originates from a study of brain T cells in children with intractable seizures. Clones were read by immunoSEQ multiplex PCR, and TCRdb kept only the in-frame ones, dropping some. The repertoire holds about 80,000 clones, with around 91% as singletons. The CDR3 loop spans 13 amino acids. V lost 7 bases, J lost 8 bases, and 17 bases lay in between. Germline CDR1 and CDR2: MNHEY and SVGAGI. The receptor was derived from a girl aged 2-9 years with Rasmussen encephalitis and intractable seizures. The rearrangement uses TRBV6-5 and TRBJ1-2, with TRBD1 as a possible D gene (6 bases). The sample here was peripheral blood, taken at surgery. CDR3 sequence: CASTGRGPEGYTF. CDR3 sequence (DNA): TGTGCCAGCACAGGGCGGGGGCCGGAGGGCTACACCTTC.